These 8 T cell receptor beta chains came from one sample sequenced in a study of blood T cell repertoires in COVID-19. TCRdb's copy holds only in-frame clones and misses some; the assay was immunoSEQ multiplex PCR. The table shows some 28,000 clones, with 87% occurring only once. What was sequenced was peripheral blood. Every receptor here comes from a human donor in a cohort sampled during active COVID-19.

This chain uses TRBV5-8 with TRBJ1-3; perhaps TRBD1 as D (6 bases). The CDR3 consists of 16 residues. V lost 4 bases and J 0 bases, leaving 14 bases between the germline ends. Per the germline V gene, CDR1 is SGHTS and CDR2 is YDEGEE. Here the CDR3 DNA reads TGTGCCAGCAGCAACGGACAGTTCGGCTCTGGAAACACCATATATTTT. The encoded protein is CASSNGQFGSGNTIYF. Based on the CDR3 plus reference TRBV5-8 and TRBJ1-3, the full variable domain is EAGVTQSPTHLIKTRGQQATLRCSPISGHTSVYWYQQALGLGLQFLLWYDEGEERNRGNFPPRFSGRQFPNYSSELNVNALELEDSALYLCASSNGQFGSGNTIYFGEGSWLTVV.

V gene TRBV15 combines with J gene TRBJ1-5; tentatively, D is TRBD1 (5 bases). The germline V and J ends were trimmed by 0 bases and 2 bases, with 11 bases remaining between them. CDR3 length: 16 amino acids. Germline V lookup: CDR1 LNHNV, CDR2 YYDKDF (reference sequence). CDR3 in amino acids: CATSRDRVQGNQPQHF. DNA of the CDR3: TGTGCCACCAGCAGAGACAGGGTTCAAGGCAATCAGCCCCAGCATTTT.

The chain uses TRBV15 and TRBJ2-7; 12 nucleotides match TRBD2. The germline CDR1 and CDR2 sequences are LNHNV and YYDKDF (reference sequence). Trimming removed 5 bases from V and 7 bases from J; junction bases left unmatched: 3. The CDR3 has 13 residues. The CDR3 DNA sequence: TGTGCCACCAGCGTCGGACTAGCGGGGGAGCAGTACTTC. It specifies CATSVGLAGEQYF.

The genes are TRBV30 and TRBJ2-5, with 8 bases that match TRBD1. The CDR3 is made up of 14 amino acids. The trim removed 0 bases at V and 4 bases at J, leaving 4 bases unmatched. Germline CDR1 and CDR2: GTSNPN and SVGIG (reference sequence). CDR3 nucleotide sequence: TGTGCCTGGAGTGTGGCAGGGGGCGCAGAGACCCAGTACTTC. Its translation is CAWSVAGGAETQYF.

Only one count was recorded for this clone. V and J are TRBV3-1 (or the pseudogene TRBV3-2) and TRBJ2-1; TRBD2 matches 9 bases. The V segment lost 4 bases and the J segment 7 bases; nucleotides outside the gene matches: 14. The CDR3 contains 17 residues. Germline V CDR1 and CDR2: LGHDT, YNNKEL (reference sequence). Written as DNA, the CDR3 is TGTGCCAGCAGCCCCTCAAATAACCTAGCGGGGCTTAATGAGCAGTTCTTC. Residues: CASSPSNNLAGLNEQFF.

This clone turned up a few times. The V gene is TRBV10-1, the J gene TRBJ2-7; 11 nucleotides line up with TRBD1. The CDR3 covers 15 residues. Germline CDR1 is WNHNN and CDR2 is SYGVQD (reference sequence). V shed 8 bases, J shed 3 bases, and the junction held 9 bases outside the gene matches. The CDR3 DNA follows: TGCGCCAGCTCCCCCTGGACAGGGGGCAGCTACGAGCAGTACTTC. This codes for CASSPWTGGSYEQYF.

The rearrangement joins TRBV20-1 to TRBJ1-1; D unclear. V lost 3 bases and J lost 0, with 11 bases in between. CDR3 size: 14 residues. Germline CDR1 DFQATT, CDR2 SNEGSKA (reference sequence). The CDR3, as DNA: TGCAGTGCTAGTGGGCCCCAGGTGAACACTGAAGCTTTCTTT. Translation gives CSASGPQVNTEAFF.

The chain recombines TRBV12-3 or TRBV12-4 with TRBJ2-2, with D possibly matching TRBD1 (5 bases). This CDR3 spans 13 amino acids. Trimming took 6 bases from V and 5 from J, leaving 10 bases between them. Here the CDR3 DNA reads TGTGCCAGCAGAATGACAGCGACCGGGGAGCTGTTTTTT. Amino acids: CASRMTATGELFF.